This T cell receptor beta chain is from a study of CD8+ T cells in alopecia areata. Extraction of RNA preceded its reverse transcription into cDNA, which served as the sequencing template. Some clones are missing from TCRdb's copy, which holds only in-frame ones; the method was immunoSEQ multiplex PCR. The repertoire includes over 200,000 clones, 50% to 65% of them detected once, and under 0.5% sits in the top ten. On this clone: A much larger clone lies a single base off, so this may be a read error.

Between the trimmed V and J ends, which lost 6 bases and 0 bases, there was a span of 8 bases. This CDR3 has 13 residues. CDR1 and CDR2 (germline): SGHAT, FQDESV (reference sequence). V usage is TRBV11-1 and J usage is TRBJ1-1; a possible D gene is TRBD1 (5 bases). Sequences were derived from CD4+ T cells sorted from blood, sampled at week 0. The clonotype comes from a human donor with alopecia areata. The CDR3 coding sequence is TGTGCCAGCAGTCAGACAGTGAACACTGAAGCTTTCTTT. Its protein product is CASSQTVNTEAFF.